Below are 7 T cell receptor beta chains sequenced from a single sample in a study of tumour-infiltrating T cells in Burkitt lymphoma. TCRdb's table, derived via immunoSEQ multiplex PCR, lists solely in-frame clones and lacks some. The sample includes 7,500 to 9,500 clones, around two thirds of them seen just once. The sequenced sample was tumor tissue. Receptors originate from a human donor with diffuse large B-cell lymphoma.

This clone appeared a few times. The chain recombines TRBV2 with TRBJ2-3; tentatively, D is TRBD1 (6 bases). Deletions cut 1 base from V and 2 bases from J, with 13 bases between. The CDR3 runs to 16 residues. The germline V gene has CDR1 SNHLY and CDR2 FYNNEI. CDR3 sequence: CASSEGSGANTDTQYF. DNA for the CDR3: TGTGCCAGCAGTGAAGGGTCAGGGGCTAACACAGATACGCAGTATTTT.

The chain combines TRBV4-1 with TRBJ2-1; tentative D call: TRBD1 (5 bases). Per germline, CDR1 MGHRA and CDR2 YSYEKL. Trimming took 5 bases from V and 1 from J, leaving 12 bases between them. The CDR3 has 15 amino acids. In DNA form, the CDR3 reads TGCGCCAGCAGCGTAGCAGGGTTTTCCTACAATGAGCAGTTCTTC. Its protein is CASSVAGFSYNEQFF.

This clone was seen only a few times. The gene calls are TRBV4-1 and TRBJ2-7; D perhaps matches TRBD1 (6 bases). V was trimmed by 4 bases and J by 7 bases, leaving 23 bases between them. Germline CDR1 and CDR2: MGHRA and YSYEKL. The CDR3 runs 16 residues. The CDR3 nucleotides read TGCGCCAGCAGCCCCTTCCAACAGGGCGTGGTCGGGGAGCAGTACTTC. The encoded protein is CASSPFQQGVVGEQYF.

The V and J genes are TRBV2 and TRBJ1-1; TRBD1 aligns across 10 bases. V gave up 6 bases and J gave up 8 bases; unmatched junction bases: 6. Per the germline V gene, CDR1 is SNHLY and CDR2 is FYNNEI. The CDR3 runs to 13 residues. This chain's CDR3 is CASSRDRGVEAFF. The CDR3, as DNA: TGTGCCAGCAGCCGGGACAGGGGTGTCGAAGCTTTCTTT.

The V call is TRBV30, the J call TRBJ1-1, with D possibly being TRBD1 (6 bases). Germline assignment: CDR1 GTSNPN and CDR2 SVGIG (reference sequence). This CDR3 spans 16 amino acids. Trimming took 2 bases from V and 5 from J, leaving 21 bases between them. CDR3 DNA sequence: TGTGCCTGGAGTTGGGCAGGGGAAATTGCGGGGACTGAAGCTTTCTTT. Amino acid sequence: CAWSWAGEIAGTEAFF.

This clone occurred a few times. The chain has TRBV2 and TRBJ1-5; no reliable D call. The CDR3 has 14 residues. The V end lost 5 bases, the J end lost 0 bases, and 8 bases lay between the germline ends. Per the germline V gene, CDR1 is SNHLY and CDR2 is FYNNEI. The DNA for the CDR3 is TGTGCCAGCAGTTGGGGAAGTAGCAATCAGCCCCAGCATTTT. It yields the protein CASSWGSSNQPQHF. Using reference TRBV2 and TRBJ1-5 for the parts outside the CDR3, the full variable domain is EPEVTQTPSHQVTQMGQEVILRCVPISNHLYFYWYRQILGQKVEFLVSFYNNEISEKSEIFDDQFSVERPDGSNFTLKIRSTKLEDSAMYFCASSWGSSNQPQHFGDGTRLSIL.

The genes are TRBV5-4 and TRBJ2-2; weak D call: TRBD1 (5 bases). The CDR3 totals 14 residues. CDR1 and CDR2 from the germline V gene are SGHNT and YYREEE (reference sequence). The V end was cut by 4 bases, the J end by 3 bases, with 10 bases between. The CDR3 loop reads CASSPRVDTGELFF. CDR3 DNA: TGTGCCAGCAGCCCCAGGGTAGACACCGGGGAGCTGTTTTTT. Combining the CDR3 with reference TRBV5-4 and TRBJ2-2 gives the whole variable domain ETGVTQSPTHLIKTRGQQVTLRCSSQSGHNTVSWYQQALGQGPQFIFQYYREEENGRGNFPPRFSGLQFPNYSSELNVNALELDDSALYLCASSPRVDTGELFFGEGSRLTVL.